The TCR beta chain under discussion was sequenced for a study of OX40 agonist ivuxolimab in advanced cancers. Study background: An agonistic human IgG2 monoclonal antibody against OX40 (CD134) was given. Melanoma, hepatocellular carcinoma, head and neck or renal cell cancer occurred in dose-escalation patients.

The method was immunoSEQ multiplex PCR; TCRdb's version includes in-frame clones alone and lacks a portion of them. This sample has 80,000 to 100,000 clones, with 90% found just once. In this sample, this clone turned up once. Antigen unknown. Germline V gene lookup returns CDR1 MGHDK and CDR2 SYGVNS. Trimming stripped 8 bases from V and 1 base from J, with 22 bases between. This CDR3 comprises 17 residues. Points from the study as a whole: Clones of CD4+ and CD8+ blood T cells grew by week 6 at doses of 0.1 to 3.0 mg/kg.

This clonotype originated in an adult with an advanced solid tumor such as melanoma, head and neck, liver or kidney cancer. Sequencing was performed on CD4+ or CD8+ T cells sorted from blood, taken in a trial of the OX40 agonist ivuxolimab. The chain uses TRBV25-1 and TRBJ2-3; no reliable D call. The CDR3 here is CASSPPRVGIRTDTQYF. CDR3 DNA sequence: TGTGCCAGCTCGCCCCCACGGGTGGGAATACGCACAGATACGCAGTATTTT.